The 19 T cell receptor beta chains below were found in one sample sequenced in a study of cytomegalovirus exposure and HLA in healthy donors. The table came from immunoSEQ multiplex PCR; TCRdb's copy has only in-frame clones and leaves some out. The sample carries approximately 220,000 clones, approximately 90% recorded once. The sample comprised PBMCs. All receptors come from a woman aged 18-30 years in good health and CMV-seronegative.

V usage is TRBV5-1 and J usage is TRBJ1-4, with TRBD1 matching over 7 bases. This CDR3 is 14 amino acids long. V was clipped by 2 bases and J by 4 bases; unmatched bases: 2. Per the germline V gene, CDR1 is SGHRS and CDR2 is YFSETQ. The CDR3 region is CASSLDRDNEKLFF. The CDR3 region has the DNA TGCGCCAGCAGCTTAGACAGGGATAATGAAAAACTGTTTTTT.

The rearrangement joins TRBV12-5 to TRBJ2-7; D is uncertain. V was trimmed by 2 bases and J by 6 bases, leaving 8 bases between them. CDR1 is LGHNT, CDR2 FRNRAP, per germline. The CDR3 contains 12 residues. CDR3 sequence: CASGLPPSEQYF. The CDR3, as DNA: TGTGCTAGTGGTTTGCCTCCCTCCGAGCAGTACTTC.

The chain recombines TRBV27 with TRBJ2-7, with 7 bases matching TRBD1. The germline V gene encodes CDR1 MNHEY and CDR2 SMNVEV (reference sequence). The CDR3 covers 15 residues. The V gene end was trimmed by 6 bases and the J gene end by 2 bases; junction bases not matched to a gene: 10. CDR3 region: CASRPTGVSPYEQYF. CDR3 DNA: TGTGCCAGCAGACCAACAGGGGTTTCTCCCTACGAGCAGTACTTC.

CDR3 amino acids: CASSLEGARNSPLHF. As DNA, the CDR3 is TGTGCCAGCAGCTTGGAAGGGGCTCGGAATTCACCCCTCCACTTT. This chain connects TRBV5-4 to TRBJ1-6; TRBD1 might be the D (5 bases). V lost 0 bases and J 7 bases, leaving 11 bases between the germline ends. The length of the CDR3 is 15 residues. Germline CDR1 and CDR2: SGHNT and YYREEE (reference sequence).

J is TRBJ2-3 and V is TRBV4-1, with TRBD2 identical over 9 bases. CDR3 length: 17 amino acids. Germline assignment: CDR1 MGHRA and CDR2 YSYEKL. The trim removed 0 bases at V and 0 bases at J, leaving 4 bases unmatched. CDR3 sequence reads: CASSQDPAGGSTDTQYF. As DNA, the CDR3 is TGCGCCAGCAGCCAAGACCCTGCGGGAGGGAGCACAGATACGCAGTATTTT.

The gene calls are TRBV29-1 and TRBJ1-1; 8 bases are a match to TRBD1. Trimming cost V 1 base and J 3 bases; bases outside gene matches: 1. Germline CDR1 SQVTM, CDR2 ANQGSEA. The CDR3 runs 13 residues. In nucleotides, the CDR3 is TGCAGCGTTGAAGCGACAGGGGACACTGAAGCTTTCTTT. Residues: CSVEATGDTEAFF. Filled out from reference TRBV29-1 and TRBJ1-1, the complete variable domain reads SAVISQKPSRDICQRGTSLTIQCQVDSQVTMMFWYRQQPGQSLTLIATANQGSEATYESGFVIDKFPISRPNLTFSTLTVSNMSPEDSSIYLCSVEATGDTEAFFGQGTRLTVV.

This chain uses TRBV6-1 with TRBJ2-7, with 7 bases identical to TRBD1. V dropped 7 bases and J dropped 4; count of bases not matched to a gene: 7. The CDR3 totals 13 residues. In germline, CDR1 is MNHNS, CDR2 SASEGT. CDR3: CASKRQGVYEQYF. DNA of the CDR3: TGTGCCAGCAAGAGACAGGGCGTATACGAGCAGTACTTC.

The chain employs TRBV4-1 and TRBJ2-1; TRBD2 aligns across 9 bases. The length of the CDR3 is 20 residues. Germline V gives CDR1 MGHRA, CDR2 YSYEKL. Trimming removed 5 bases from V and 4 bases from J; junction bases left unmatched: 21. CDR3 sequence: CASSAPVTSGSLRSYNEQFF. CDR3 DNA sequence: TGCGCCAGCAGCGCCCCCGTGACTAGCGGAAGCCTGCGGAGTTACAATGAGCAGTTCTTC.

The gene calls are TRBV6-5 and TRBJ2-3, with 9 bases identical to TRBD1. V dropped 2 bases and J dropped 4; count of bases not matched to a gene: 7. From germline, CDR1 is MNHEY and CDR2 SVGAGI. The CDR3 runs to 16 residues. The CDR3: CASSYLGQGSPDTQYF. In DNA form, the CDR3 reads TGTGCCAGCAGTTACCTGGGACAGGGTAGCCCAGATACGCAGTATTTT.

The chain carries TRBV2 and TRBJ1-3, with D hard to call. This CDR3 region has 13 residues. Germline CDR1 SNHLY, CDR2 FYNNEI. Trimming took off 6 bases at V and 6 bases at J, with 12 bases between the two ends. CDR3 amino acids: CASSPLRVNTIYF. The CDR3 DNA reads as TGTGCCAGCAGCCCTTTGAGGGTAAACACCATATATTTT.

The chain couples TRBV6-1 to TRBJ1-4; D unclear. Trimming took off 3 bases at V and 8 bases at J, with 13 bases between the two ends. Germline assignment: CDR1 MNHNS and CDR2 SASEGT. This CDR3 region has 14 residues. CDR3 in DNA: TGTGCCAGCAGTGACCGGGTCACGGTGGAAAAACTGTTTTTT. Its protein product is CASSDRVTVEKLFF.

The chain combines TRBV4-1 with TRBJ2-7; 7 nucleotides align to TRBD2. V lost 1 base to trimming and J lost 0 bases; unmatched junction nucleotides: 3. Germline V CDR1 and CDR2: MGHRA, YSYEKL. The CDR3 totals 15 residues. CDR3 DNA: TGCGCCAGCAGCCAAGGGGGGGGTCCCTCCTACGAGCAGTACTTC. Its protein is CASSQGGGPSYEQYF.

This rearrangement joins TRBV6-1 to TRBJ2-7; 8 nucleotides match TRBD2. The CDR3 covers 14 residues. Germline assignment: CDR1 MNHNS and CDR2 SASEGT. V was pared by 7 bases and J by 2 bases, with 7 bases of the junction left unmatched. The CDR3 coding sequence is TGTGCCAGCACCCCGGGGCGGGGGGCCTACGAGCAGTACTTC. This codes for CASTPGRGAYEQYF.

This sequence joins TRBV15 and TRBJ1-6; 8 bases are shared with TRBD1. Germline V CDR1 and CDR2: LNHNV, YYDKDF (reference sequence). V lost 3 bases to trimming and J lost 6 bases; unmatched junction nucleotides: 10. This CDR3 is 17 amino acids long. The CDR3 loop is CATSSLWGTGGNSPLHF. In nucleotides, the CDR3 is TGTGCCACCAGCAGCCTGTGGGGCACAGGGGGTAATTCACCCCTCCACTTT.

This clone was detected only once. The chain has TRBV6-5 and TRBJ2-7; D is possibly TRBD1 (7 bases). Deletions cut 7 bases from V and 2 bases from J, with 15 bases between. CDR1 and CDR2 (germline): MNHEY, SVGAGI. The CDR3 spans 14 residues. In DNA form, the CDR3 reads TGTGCCAGCAACCCACGGGGGACAGCCTACGAGCAGTACTTC. This translates into CASNPRGTAYEQYF.

The chain is built from TRBV30 and TRBJ2-2; D is unclear. CDR1 GTSNPN and CDR2 SVGIG come from the germline V gene (reference sequence). This CDR3 is built from 11 residues. Trimming took 1 base from V and 6 from J, leaving 3 bases between them. As DNA, the CDR3 is TGTGCCTGGAGTGGCGCCGGGGAGCTGTTTTTT. Protein sequence: CAWSGAGELFF.

The J gene is TRBJ2-5, the V gene TRBV28; no reliable D call. Germline V gene data show CDR1 as MDHEN and CDR2 as SYDVKM. The CDR3 totals 13 residues. V was clipped by 5 bases and J by 0 bases, with 7 bases between them. The CDR3 here is CASSNLYQETQYF. The CDR3 bases are TGTGCCAGCAGTAACTTGTACCAAGAGACCCAGTACTTC. The complete variable domain, with remaining parts taken from reference TRBV28 and TRBJ2-5, reads DVKVTQSSRYLVKRTGEKVFLECVQDMDHENMFWYRQDPGLGLRLIYFSYDVKMKEKGDIPEGYSVSREKKERFSLILESASTNQTSMYLCASSNLYQETQYFGPGTRLLVL.

The rearrangement joins TRBV6-1 to TRBJ1-2; D may be TRBD1 (6 bases). The CDR3 has 15 amino acids. The germline V gene has CDR1 MNHNS and CDR2 SASEGT. The ends were cut back, 3 bases at V and 1 base at J, with 12 bases in the middle. DNA for the CDR3: TGTGCCAGCAGTGACACCGGACAGCTTAACTATGGCTACACCTTC. Translating gives CASSDTGQLNYGYTF.

This sequence joins TRBV7-9 and TRBJ2-7; maybe TRBD1 (5 bases). Trimming took off 1 base at V and 1 base at J, with 8 bases between the two ends. Germline assignment: CDR1 SEHNR and CDR2 FQNEAQ (reference sequence). This CDR3 contains 14 residues. The CDR3 nucleotides are TGTGCCAGCAGCTTAGTAAGACAGTCCTACGAGCAGTACTTC. Encoded protein: CASSLVRQSYEQYF.